The 29 T cell receptor beta chains given below trace back to one sample, sequenced in a study of cytomegalovirus exposure and HLA in healthy donors. Clones were sequenced by immunoSEQ multiplex PCR, and TCRdb holds only the in-frame ones, with some missing. The sample lists 120,000 or so clones, under 90% seen once, with roughly 2% in the top ten. Sequenced material: PBMCs. These receptors originate from a woman aged 18-29 years in good health and CMV-seronegative.

The chain carries TRBV5-4 and TRBJ2-7; 7 bases align to TRBD2. The CDR3 spans 12 residues. Germline V gene lookup returns CDR1 SGHNT and CDR2 YYREEE (reference sequence). The V segment lost 3 bases and the J segment 3 bases; nucleotides outside the gene matches: 0. CDR3 sequence (DNA): TGTGCCAGCAGCTGGGACTACTACGAGCAGTACTTC. Translation: CASSWDYYEQYF.

J is TRBJ2-1 and V is TRBV18; D is perhaps TRBD2 (5 bases). Germline CDR1 reads KGHSH; CDR2 reads LQKENI. Trimming removed 4 bases from V and 4 bases from J, with 14 bases in between. The CDR3 extends over 15 amino acids. CDR3 bases: TGTGCCAGCTCACTAGCGACAAGACTATACAATGAGCAGTTCTTC. Translating it yields CASSLATRLYNEQFF.

The chain links TRBV10-1 to TRBJ2-1, with a weak D call TRBD2 (6 bases). The CDR3 contains 16 residues. Per germline, CDR1 WNHNN and CDR2 SYGVQD (reference sequence). Trimming took off 0 bases at V and 8 bases at J, with 17 bases between the two ends. CDR3 sequence reads: CASSESLAGPPDEQFF. In DNA form, the CDR3 reads TGCGCCAGCAGTGAGTCACTGGCGGGACCTCCGGATGAGCAGTTCTTC.

The chain carries TRBV2 and TRBJ2-3, with a weak D call TRBD2 (6 bases). Germline CDR1 reads SNHLY; CDR2 reads FYNNEI. This CDR3 has 14 residues. V dropped 7 bases and J dropped 5 bases, with 16 bases sitting between them. CDR3: CASTPRRVGDTQYF. The CDR3, as DNA: TGTGCCAGCACCCCCCGGAGGGTGGGAGATACGCAGTATTTT.

V usage is TRBV30 and J usage is TRBJ1-1; no clear D gene. The V end lost 0 bases, the J end lost 1 base, and 9 bases lay between the germline ends. CDR1 is GTSNPN and CDR2 is SVGIG in the germline V gene (reference sequence). The CDR3 runs 14 residues. DNA for the CDR3: TGTGCCTGGAGTGTAACTGCGGCGAACACTGAAGCTTTCTTT. Translation gives CAWSVTAANTEAFF.

The chain couples TRBV2 to TRBJ2-1, with D possibly matching TRBD1 (6 bases). Trimming pared 3 bases from V and 2 bases from J, leaving 17 bases between. Germline loops: CDR1 SNHLY, CDR2 FYNNEI. The CDR3 spans 17 residues. CDR3 sequence reads: CASSEIIWDITYNEQFF. CDR3 bases: TGTGCCAGCAGTGAGATCATCTGGGACATCACCTACAATGAGCAGTTCTTC.

This chain links TRBV27 with TRBJ2-1; D not certain. This CDR3 is 13 amino acids long. Germline V gives CDR1 MNHEY, CDR2 SMNVEV (reference sequence). The V end lost 5 bases, the J end lost 6 bases, and 11 bases lay between the germline ends. CDR3 in amino acids: CASSESRSNEQFF. The CDR3 coding sequence is TGTGCCAGCAGTGAGTCTAGATCCAATGAGCAGTTCTTC.

This chain connects TRBV4-1 to TRBJ1-1, with D hard to call. The CDR3 is 16 amino acids. V dropped 4 bases and J dropped 0 bases, with 15 bases sitting between them. Germline loops: CDR1 MGHRA, CDR2 YSYEKL. Here the CDR3 reads CASSLPPFTVNTEAFF. CDR3 in DNA: TGCGCCAGCAGCCTCCCTCCCTTTACAGTGAACACTGAAGCTTTCTTT.

Details on this clone: The same CDR3 is also encoded by other DNA sequences in this sample. This chain connects TRBV5-1 to TRBJ1-1; 9 positions match TRBD1. The CDR3 length is 14 residues. Germline CDR1 and CDR2: SGHRS and YFSETQ. The V gene end was trimmed by 4 bases and the J gene end by 1 base; junction bases not matched to a gene: 2. The CDR3 spells CASSADRGNTEAFF. As DNA, the CDR3 is TGCGCCAGCAGCGCGGACAGGGGGAACACTGAAGCTTTCTTT.

The rearrangement uses TRBV13 and TRBJ2-1; TRBD2 matches at 9 bases. Unmatched junction bases numbered 12, after V lost 5 bases and J lost 10 bases. This CDR3 is 15 amino acids long. Germline V gives CDR1 PRHDT, CDR2 FYEKMQ (reference sequence). CDR3 amino acids: CASSRRTSARREQFF. CDR3 nucleotides: TGTGCCAGCAGCCGCCGGACTAGCGCCAGAAGGGAGCAGTTCTTC.

V and J are TRBV19 and TRBJ1-1; unclear D gene. From germline, CDR1 is LNHDA and CDR2 SQIVND (reference sequence). This CDR3 region has 15 residues. V lost 5 bases and J lost 0, with 13 bases in between. DNA for the CDR3: TGTGCCAGTAGTGTATGGTCGGGGATGAACACTGAAGCTTTCTTT. Its translation is CASSVWSGMNTEAFF.

This chain uses TRBV11-2 with TRBJ2-1; D might be TRBD2 (5 bases). Germline V gene sequence: CDR1 SGHAT, CDR2 FQNNGV. V was pared by 10 bases and J by 7 bases, with 17 bases between. This CDR3 region has 13 residues. The CDR3 sequence is CATRDSSRNEQFF. The CDR3 coding sequence is TGTGCCACCCGAGACTCTAGCAGGAATGAGCAGTTCTTC.

Only a few counts were recorded for this clone. The gene calls are TRBV4-2 and TRBJ1-5; D is ambiguous. V was trimmed by 1 base and J by 1 base, leaving 2 bases between them. The CDR3 has 13 amino acids. Germline V lookup: CDR1 LGHNA, CDR2 YNFKEQ. The CDR3 bases are TGTGCCAGCAGCCAAGCGAGCAATCAGCCCCAGCATTTT. This codes for CASSQASNQPQHF.

The J gene is TRBJ2-1, the V gene TRBV4-1; TRBD1 might be the D (5 bases). Per germline, CDR1 MGHRA and CDR2 YSYEKL. V was shortened by 6 bases and J by 9 bases, with 24 bases between the two germline ends. This CDR3 is 16 amino acids long. The CDR3 sequence is CASSFNSARVRAEQFF. In DNA, the CDR3 is TGCGCCAGCAGTTTCAACTCCGCCAGGGTCCGGGCTGAGCAGTTCTTC.

The chain has TRBV11-3 and TRBJ2-1; 11 nucleotides line up with TRBD1. Germline trimming cut 8 bases from V and 9 bases from J; bases unmatched to any gene: 6. CDR1 is SGHNT and CDR2 is YENEEA in the germline V gene. This CDR3 spans 13 amino acids. The CDR3 here is CASVGQGAAEQFF. For the CDR3, the DNA is TGTGCCAGCGTCGGACAGGGGGCGGCTGAGCAGTTCTTC.

V is TRBV7-9 and J is TRBJ1-4; D unclear. Germline V CDR1 and CDR2: SEHNR, FQNEAQ (reference sequence). The CDR3 is made up of 17 amino acids. Deletions cut 5 bases from V and 0 bases from J, with 16 bases between. The CDR3 region has the DNA TGTGCCAGCAGCCCGCAGACCGGGATCCCAACTAATGAAAAACTGTTTTTT. Translating it yields CASSPQTGIPTNEKLFF.

The chain uses TRBV6-5 and TRBJ2-7; 9 bases align to TRBD1. Trimming cost V 2 bases and J 2 bases; bases outside gene matches: 4. This CDR3 comprises 15 residues. Germline V gene lookup returns CDR1 MNHEY and CDR2 SVGAGI. The CDR3 DNA sequence: TGTGCCAGCAGTTACGGGGACAGGGCGACCTACGAGCAGTACTTC. This translates into CASSYGDRATYEQYF.

The chain links TRBV7-9 to TRBJ1-3; possible D gene TRBD1, 5 bases. CDR1 SEHNR and CDR2 FQNEAQ come from the germline V gene (reference sequence). The CDR3 extends over 15 amino acids. V was shortened by 5 bases and J by 0 bases, with 11 bases between the two germline ends. The CDR3 reads CASSGAGGSGNTIYF. The CDR3 DNA is TGTGCCAGCAGCGGGGCGGGGGGCTCTGGAAACACCATATATTTT.

This rearrangement joins TRBV4-2 to TRBJ2-4, with 9 bases fitting TRBD2. In germline, CDR1 is LGHNA, CDR2 YNFKEQ. The CDR3 is 18 amino acids. J was trimmed by 2 bases and V by 0 bases; bases with no gene match: 8. For the CDR3, the DNA is TGTGCCAGCAGCCAAGATTGGGGCGGGAGGGCGTCCAAAAACATTCAGTACTTC. It yields the protein CASSQDWGGRASKNIQYF.

The chain couples TRBV14 to TRBJ2-6; perhaps TRBD2 as D (6 bases). V was cut by 5 bases and J by 0 bases, with 14 bases left in between. This CDR3 contains 17 residues. The germline gives CDR1 SGHDN, CDR2 FVKESK. DNA for the CDR3: TGTGCCAGCAGCGCCCGACGGGGGAGCTCTGGGGCCAACGTCCTGACTTTC. Its protein is CASSARRGSSGANVLTF. Drawing the rest from reference TRBV14 and TRBJ2-6, the complete variable domain is EAGVTQFPSHSVIEKGQTVTLRCDPISGHDNLYWYRRVMGKEIKFLLHFVKESKQDESGMPNNRFLAERTGGTYSTLKVQPAELEDSGVYFCASSARRGSSGANVLTFGAGSRLTVL.

V and J are TRBV5-6 and TRBJ1-3, with TRBD1 identical over 10 bases. CDR1 and CDR2 (germline): SGHDT, YYEEEE. The CDR3 has 17 amino acids. Trimming at V came to 2 bases and at J to 0 bases, leaving 5 bases not matched to a gene. The CDR3 DNA reads TGTGCCAGCAGCTTCGGGACAGGGGACTTCTCTGGAAACACCATATATTTT. Its translation is CASSFGTGDFSGNTIYF. The complete variable domain, with remaining parts taken from reference TRBV5-6 and TRBJ1-3, reads DAGVTQSPTHLIKTRGQQVTLRCSPKSGHDTVSWYQQALGQGPQFIFQYYEEEERQRGNFPDRFSGHQFPNYSSELNVNALLLGDSALYLCASSFGTGDFSGNTIYFGEGSWLTVV.

The V call is TRBV30, the J call TRBJ2-3; 9 bases match TRBD1. This CDR3 is 15 amino acids long. The V gene's germline CDR1 is GTSNPN and CDR2 SVGIG (reference sequence). J was trimmed by 3 bases and V by 5 bases; bases with no gene match: 9. In nucleotides, the CDR3 is TGTGCCTGGGAGAAAGGACAGGGGTGGACAGATACGCAGTATTTT. Protein sequence: CAWEKGQGWTDTQYF.

The rearrangement links TRBV29-1 to TRBJ1-2, with 8 nucleotides matching TRBD1. CDR3 size: 13 residues. V lost 5 bases to trimming and J lost 5 bases; unmatched junction nucleotides: 7. In germline, CDR1 is SQVTM, CDR2 ANQGSEA. CDR3 sequence reads: CSVTYDRGYGYTF. CDR3 DNA sequence: TGCAGCGTTACCTACGACAGGGGATATGGCTACACCTTC. Based on the CDR3 plus reference TRBV29-1 and TRBJ1-2, the full variable domain is SAVISQKPSRDICQRGTSLTIQCQVDSQVTMMFWYRQQPGQSLTLIATANQGSEATYESGFVIDKFPISRPNLTFSTLTVSNMSPEDSSIYLCSVTYDRGYGYTFGSGTRLTVV.

V usage is TRBV5-5 and J usage is TRBJ2-7; D gene ambiguous. Per the germline V gene, CDR1 is SGHKS and CDR2 is YYEKEE (reference sequence). V lost 0 bases and J lost 0, with 7 bases in between. The CDR3 is 14 amino acids. CDR3 protein: CASSLVGSSYEQYF. The CDR3 DNA reads TGTGCCAGCAGCTTGGTTGGTAGCTCCTACGAGCAGTACTTC. The whole variable domain, remainder taken from reference TRBV5-5 and TRBJ2-7, is DAGVTQSPTHLIKTRGQQVTLRCSPISGHKSVSWYQQVLGQGPQFIFQYYEKEERGRGNFPDRFSARQFPNYSSELNVNALLLGDSALYLCASSLVGSSYEQYFGPGTRLTVT.

This rearrangement joins TRBV7-9 to TRBJ2-1; 7 bases align to TRBD1. The germline V gene has CDR1 SEHNR and CDR2 FQNEAQ (reference sequence). The CDR3 runs 16 residues. V shed 0 bases, J shed 8 bases, and the junction held 10 bases outside the gene matches. The CDR3: CASSLAPSGGVYEQFF. DNA of the CDR3: TGTGCCAGCAGCTTAGCGCCGTCAGGGGGTGTGTATGAGCAGTTCTTC.

The chain uses TRBV4-1 and TRBJ1-2, with TRBD1 as a possible D gene (5 bases). CDR1 is MGHRA, CDR2 YSYEKL, per germline. V was cut by 1 base and J by 7 bases, with 25 bases left in between. The CDR3 contains 18 residues. The CDR3 here is CASSQVFMGGTLLPGYTF. The DNA for the CDR3 is TGCGCCAGCAGCCAAGTCTTCATGGGGGGAACTCTTTTGCCTGGCTACACCTTC.

V is TRBV19 and J is TRBJ1-4, with 7 bases identical to TRBD1. Germline V lookup: CDR1 LNHDA, CDR2 SQIVND (reference sequence). The junction had 12 bases not matched to a gene; V was cut back by 7 bases and J by 10 bases. The CDR3 has 14 amino acids. This CDR3 reads CASTPRDRTLKLFF. The DNA of the CDR3 is TGTGCCAGTACCCCCCGGGACAGAACTTTAAAACTGTTTTTT.

V is TRBV7-9 and J is TRBJ2-3; maybe TRBD2 (6 bases). V gave up 2 bases and J gave up 1 base, with 7 bases separating them. The germline gives CDR1 SEHNR, CDR2 FQNEAQ (reference sequence). CDR3 length: 14 amino acids. CDR3 nucleotide sequence: TGTGCCAGCAGCTTAACGGGGGGCACAGATACGCAGTATTTT. This gives the protein CASSLTGGTDTQYF.

The chain couples TRBV14 to TRBJ2-2; possibly TRBD2 for D (5 bases). Germline V gives CDR1 SGHDN, CDR2 FVKESK. V was clipped by 1 base and J by 0 bases, with 12 bases between them. The CDR3 has 17 residues. CDR3 nucleotides: TGTGCCAGCAGCCAAGTGTTAGGGAGACCGAACACCGGGGAGCTGTTTTTT. This sequence encodes CASSQVLGRPNTGELFF.